What follows are 12 T cell receptor beta chains derived from one specimen sequenced in a study of blood T cell repertoires in COVID-19. Repertoires were generated with immunoSEQ multiplex PCR, while TCRdb's copy carries only in-frame clones and drops some. The sample shows tens of thousands of clones, roughly 80% of them seen only once. The sequenced material came from peripheral blood. Source of these receptors: a woman aged 70-85 years with acute or convalescent COVID-19.

The chain links TRBV7-8 to TRBJ2-5; D may be TRBD1 (5 bases). The V end lost 1 base, the J end lost 5 bases, and 5 bases lay between the germline ends. CDR3 length: 12 residues. The V gene's germline CDR1 is SGHVS and CDR2 FQNEAQ. Written as DNA, the CDR3 is TGTGCCAGCAGCTTAGACAGGGAGACCCAGTACTTC. This sequence encodes CASSLDRETQYF.

J is TRBJ2-2 and V is TRBV5-1; 8 bases line up with TRBD1. After removal of 4 bases from V and 8 bases from J, the junction contained 10 bases not matched to a gene. Looked up from germline, CDR1 is SGHRS and CDR2 is YFSETQ. The CDR3 is 15 residues long. This CDR3 is CASSTRGPTSGELFF. CDR3 in DNA: TGCGCCAGCAGCACCAGGGGGCCAACCAGTGGGGAGCTGTTTTTT.

This chain joins TRBV19 and TRBJ1-1; 8 bases are shared with TRBD1. The germline V gene encodes CDR1 LNHDA and CDR2 SQIVND (reference sequence). Trimming cost V 6 bases and J 7 bases; bases outside gene matches: 7. This CDR3 is 13 amino acids long. The chain's CDR3 is CASSFGQGGEAFF. The CDR3 coding sequence is TGTGCCAGTAGCTTCGGACAGGGCGGTGAAGCTTTCTTT.

J is TRBJ1-2 and V is TRBV4-1; D gene uncertain. In germline, CDR1 is MGHRA, CDR2 YSYEKL. V lost 5 bases, J lost 2 bases, and 9 bases lay in between. CDR3 size: 13 residues. The CDR3: CASSVTGNYGYTF. The DNA of the CDR3 is TGCGCCAGCAGCGTGACGGGAAACTATGGCTACACCTTC.

V and J are TRBV27 and TRBJ2-1; 7 bases map to TRBD1. V trimming: 5 bases; J trimming: 2 bases; junction bases outside the gene matches: 9. The CDR3 sequence is 16 residues long. Looked up from germline, CDR1 is MNHEY and CDR2 is SMNVEV (reference sequence). CDR3: CASSPLGQGAYNEQFF. CDR3 nucleotide sequence: TGTGCCAGCAGTCCCCTGGGGCAGGGGGCCTACAATGAGCAGTTCTTC.

This chain connects TRBV5-6 to TRBJ1-4, with D tentatively TRBD1 (6 bases). The length of the CDR3 is 14 residues. The germline CDR1 and CDR2 sequences are SGHDT and YYEEEE. Between the trimmed V and J ends, which lost 1 base and 8 bases, there was a span of 12 bases. The CDR3 nucleotides read TGTGCCAGCAGCTTGAGGGGGTTTAAGGAAAAACTGTTTTTT. This translates into CASSLRGFKEKLFF.

The V gene is TRBV7-8, the J gene TRBJ2-2; 10 bases fit TRBD2. Unmatched junction bases numbered 4, after V lost 5 bases and J lost 4 bases. Germline-derived CDR1 and CDR2 are SGHVS and FQNEAQ. This CDR3 region has 15 residues. The CDR3 protein is CASSESGGATGELFF. CDR3 DNA sequence: TGTGCCAGCAGCGAGAGCGGGGGGGCCACCGGGGAGCTGTTTTTT.

This chain uses TRBV19 with TRBJ1-1; 11 positions agree with TRBD1. The J segment lost 4 bases and the V segment lost 4 bases, leaving 8 bases of the junction unmatched. Per germline, CDR1 LNHDA and CDR2 SQIVND (reference sequence). The CDR3 runs to 16 residues. Written as DNA, the CDR3 is TGTGCCAGTAGTAGAGGGACAGGGGGAGAGAGCACTGAAGCTTTCTTT. As protein: CASSRGTGGESTEAFF.

This clone was seen ten or more times. The chain has TRBV30 and TRBJ1-6, with D possibly matching TRBD1 (6 bases). V lost 3 bases and J lost 6, with 12 bases in between. This CDR3 has 14 amino acids. Germline CDR1 GTSNPN, CDR2 SVGIG (reference sequence). This CDR3 reads CAWRARGFNSPLHF. The CDR3 DNA is TGTGCCTGGAGGGCTAGGGGGTTTAATTCACCCCTCCACTTT.

The chain recombines TRBV6-5 with TRBJ1-5, with 7 bases aligning to TRBD1. CDR3 size: 14 residues. Germline CDR1 and CDR2: MNHEY and SVGAGI. Trimming cost V 6 bases and J 7 bases; bases outside gene matches: 9. CDR3 sequence reads: CASRRSTGHQPQHF. Here the CDR3 DNA reads TGTGCCAGCAGGAGATCGACAGGGCACCAGCCCCAGCATTTT.

The chain has TRBV7-9 and TRBJ1-1, with TRBD1 identical over 7 bases. There are 15 residues in the CDR3. Per germline, CDR1 SEHNR and CDR2 FQNEAQ (reference sequence). Unmatched junction bases numbered 7, after V lost 5 bases and J lost 1 base. The CDR3 region has the DNA TGTGCCAGCAGCCCCCGACAGGGCTGGAACACTGAAGCTTTCTTT. The encoded protein is CASSPRQGWNTEAFF. Full variable domain (missing parts from reference TRBV7-9 and TRBJ1-1): DTGVSQNPRHKITKRGQNVTFRCDPISEHNRLYWYRQTLGQGPEFLTYFQNEAQLEKSRLLSDRFSAERPKGSFSTLEIQRTEQGDSAMYLCASSPRQGWNTEAFFGQGTRLTVV.

This clone showed up just once. This sequence joins TRBV7-9 and TRBJ1-2; the match to TRBD1 covers 8 bases. The CDR3 sequence is 17 residues long. Germline trimming cut 1 base from V and 4 bases from J; bases unmatched to any gene: 11. From germline, CDR1 is SEHNR and CDR2 FQNEAQ (reference sequence). CDR3 sequence reads: CASSLGTGKYPGYGYTF. The CDR3 DNA sequence: TGTGCCAGCAGCTTAGGGACAGGGAAGTATCCGGGCTATGGCTACACCTTC.